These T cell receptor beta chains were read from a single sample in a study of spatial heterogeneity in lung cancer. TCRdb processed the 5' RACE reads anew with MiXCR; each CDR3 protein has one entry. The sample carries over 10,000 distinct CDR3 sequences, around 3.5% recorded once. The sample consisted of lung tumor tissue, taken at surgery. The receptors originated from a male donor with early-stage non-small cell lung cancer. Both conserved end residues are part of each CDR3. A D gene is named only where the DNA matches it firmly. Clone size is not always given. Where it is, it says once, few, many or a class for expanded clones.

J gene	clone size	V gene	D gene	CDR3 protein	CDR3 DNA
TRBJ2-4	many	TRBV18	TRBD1	CASSQRGQGGNIQYF	TGTGCCAGCTCTCAGAGGGGACAGGGCGGAAACATTCAGTACTTC
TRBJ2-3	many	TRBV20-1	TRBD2	CSATVGLAGGGSSADTQYF	TGCAGTGCCACCGTTGGACTAGCGGGGGGTGGATCTAGCGCAGATACGCAGTATTTT
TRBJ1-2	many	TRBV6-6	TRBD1	CASYDRGDYGYTF	TGTGCCAGCTATGACAGGGGAGACTATGGCTACACCTTC
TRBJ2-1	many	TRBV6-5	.	CASSYSPSSYNEQFF	TGTGCCAGCAGTTACTCTCCTAGCAGCTACAATGAGCAGTTCTTC
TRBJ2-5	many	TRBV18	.	CASSPTMTARETQYF	TGTGCCAGCTCACCAACCATGACGGCCCGAGAGACCCAGTACTTC
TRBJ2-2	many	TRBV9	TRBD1	CASSPGQGTGELFF	TGTGCCAGCAGCCCCGGACAGGGCACCGGGGAGCTGTTTTTT
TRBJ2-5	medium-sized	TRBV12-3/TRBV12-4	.	CASTSGETQYF	TGTGCCAGCACCTCAGGAGAGACCCAGTACTTC
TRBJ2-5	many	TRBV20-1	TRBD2	CSAVPGLAGLETQYF	TGCAGTGCTGTTCCGGGACTAGCGGGATTGGAGACCCAGTACTTC
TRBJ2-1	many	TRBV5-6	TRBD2	CASSLRLAGVAVNEQFF	TGTGCCAGCAGCTTAAGGCTAGCGGGAGTCGCAGTCAATGAGCAGTTCTTC
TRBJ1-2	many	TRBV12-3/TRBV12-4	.	CASRDLSGHYGYTF	TGTGCCAGCAGGGACTTGAGCGGACACTATGGCTACACCTTC
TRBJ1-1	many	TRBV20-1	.	CSASPLPDSRNTEAFF	TGCAGTGCTAGTCCTCTCCCGGACAGCAGGAACACTGAAGCTTTCTTT
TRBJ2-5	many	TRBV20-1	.	CSARDGKGRVETQYF	TGCAGTGCTAGAGATGGAAAGGGACGGGTAGAGACCCAGTACTTC
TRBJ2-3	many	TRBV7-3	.	CASSFQSTDTQYF	TGTGCCAGCAGCTTCCAGAGCACAGATACGCAGTATTTT
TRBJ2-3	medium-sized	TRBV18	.	CASSPRGLRSTDTQYF	TGTGCCAGCTCACCTAGGGGGTTGAGGAGCACAGATACGCAGTATTTT
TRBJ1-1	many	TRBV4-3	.	CASSQGGGQNTEAFF	TGCGCCAGCAGCCAAGGAGGCGGTCAGAACACTGAAGCTTTCTTT
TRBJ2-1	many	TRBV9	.	CASSGSSLGVEQFF	TGTGCCAGCAGCGGAAGCTCTTTGGGGGTAGAGCAGTTCTTC
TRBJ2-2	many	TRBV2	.	CATKELVSNTGELFF	TGTGCCACCAAAGAGTTAGTATCGAACACCGGGGAGCTGTTTTTT
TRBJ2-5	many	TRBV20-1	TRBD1	CSAVRQGTVETQYF	TGCAGTGCCGTCCGACAGGGGACGGTAGAGACCCAGTACTTC
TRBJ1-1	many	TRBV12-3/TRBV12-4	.	CASSLGKGITEAFF	TGTGCCAGCAGTTTAGGTAAGGGGATCACTGAAGCTTTCTTT
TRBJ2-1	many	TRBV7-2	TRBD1	CASSLGGGTGRQFF	TGTGCCAGCAGCTTAGGGGGGGGGACAGGGAGACAGTTCTTC
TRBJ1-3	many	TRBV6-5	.	CASSRASQDGNTIYF	TGTGCCAGCAGTCGGGCCAGCCAAGATGGAAACACCATATATTTT
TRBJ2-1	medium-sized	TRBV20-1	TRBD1	CSARDVQGVYNEQFF	TGCAGTGCTAGAGATGTACAGGGGGTCTACAATGAGCAGTTCTTC
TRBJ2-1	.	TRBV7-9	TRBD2	CASSPLSGGVYEQFF	TGTGCCAGCAGCCCCCTATCCGGGGGGGTATATGAGCAGTTCTTC